The source of this T cell receptor beta chain is a study of blood T cell repertoires in COVID-19. Across the whole study: Collection of acute and convalescent COVID-19 samples took place in the United States, Italy and Spain. PBMCs, B-cell-depleted T cells, or T cells provided the cDNA or gDNA that made up the material.

The data were produced by immunoSEQ multiplex PCR, yet TCRdb's version contains in-frame clones alone and is incomplete. The sample carries over 200,000 clones, about 91% recorded once. One Seattle source followed patients from active infection through their disease course. Trimming left V 5 bases short and J 5 bases short, with 9 bases between. This CDR3 comprises 11 residues. CDR1 is DFQATT, CDR2 SNEGSKA, per germline (reference sequence). The sample was peripheral blood. The chain combines TRBV20-1 with TRBJ2-5, with D tentatively TRBD2 (5 bases). This TCR derives from a young adult with COVID-19, enrolled during active disease. Here the CDR3 reads CSAPTGETQYF. CDR3 coding DNA: TGCAGTGCTCCCACGGGGGAGACCCAGTACTTC.